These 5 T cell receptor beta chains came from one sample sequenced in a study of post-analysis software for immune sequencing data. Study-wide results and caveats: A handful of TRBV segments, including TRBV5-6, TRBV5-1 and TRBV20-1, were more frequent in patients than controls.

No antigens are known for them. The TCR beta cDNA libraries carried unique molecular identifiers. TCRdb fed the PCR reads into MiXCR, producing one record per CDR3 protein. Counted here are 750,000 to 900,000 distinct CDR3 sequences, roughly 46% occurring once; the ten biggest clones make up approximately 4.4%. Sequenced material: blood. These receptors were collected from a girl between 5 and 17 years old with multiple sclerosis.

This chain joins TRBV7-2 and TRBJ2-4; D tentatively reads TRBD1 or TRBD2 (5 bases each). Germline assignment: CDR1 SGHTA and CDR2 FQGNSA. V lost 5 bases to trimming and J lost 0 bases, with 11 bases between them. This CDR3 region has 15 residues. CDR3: CASSRRGGAKNIQYF. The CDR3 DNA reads TGTGCCAGCAGCCGCCGTGGGGGAGCCAAAAACATTCAGTACTTC.

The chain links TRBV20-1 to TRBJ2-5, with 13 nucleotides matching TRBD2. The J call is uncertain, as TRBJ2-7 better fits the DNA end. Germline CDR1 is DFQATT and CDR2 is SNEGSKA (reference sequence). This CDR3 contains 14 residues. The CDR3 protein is CSALLAGGNYEQYF. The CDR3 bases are TGCAGTGCGCTACTAGCGGGAGGGAACTACGAGCAGTACTTC.

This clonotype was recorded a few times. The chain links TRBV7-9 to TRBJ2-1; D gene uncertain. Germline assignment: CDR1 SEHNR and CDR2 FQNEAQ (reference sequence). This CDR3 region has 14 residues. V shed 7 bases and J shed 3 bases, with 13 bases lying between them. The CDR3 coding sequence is TGTGCCAGCACCCCGGATTCTGACTACAATGAGCAGTTCTTC. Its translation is CASTPDSDYNEQFF.

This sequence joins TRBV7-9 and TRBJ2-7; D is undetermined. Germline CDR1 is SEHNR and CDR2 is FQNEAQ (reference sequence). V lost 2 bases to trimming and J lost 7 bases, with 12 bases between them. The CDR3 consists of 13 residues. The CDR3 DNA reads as TGTGCCAGCAGCTTAAGGGTCCCTGGGGAGCAGTACTTC. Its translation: CASSLRVPGEQYF.

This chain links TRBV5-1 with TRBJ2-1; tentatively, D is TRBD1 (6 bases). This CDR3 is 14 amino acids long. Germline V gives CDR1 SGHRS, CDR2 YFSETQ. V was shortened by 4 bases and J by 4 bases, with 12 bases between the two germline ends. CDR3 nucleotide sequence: TGCGCCAGCAGCCTATCGACAGGATACAATGAGCAGTTCTTC. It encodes CASSLSTGYNEQFF.